Listed below are T cell receptor beta chains from one sample, sequenced in a study of vaccination and CD4 T cells after COVID-19. TCRdb fed the PCR reads into MiXCR, producing one record per CDR3 protein. The table records about 12,000 distinct CDR3 sequences, 55% to 75% of them present only once. These receptors have no known antigen. The sample was CD4+ T cells from blood, cultured in vitro. All receptors come from a human donor who had recovered from COVID-19. The CDR3 runs from the conserved cysteine through the conserved F or W. D genes are given only for firm matches. For some rows the clone size is stated as once, few or many, or as a class when expanded; others skip it.

V: TRBV6-5; D: TRBD1; size: once; length: 15; J: TRBJ1-6; CDR3: CASSYGYRGISPLHF; DNA: TGTGCCAGCAGTTACGGTTACAGGGGCATCTCACCCCTCCACTTT
V: TRBV2; D: TRBD2; size: NA; length: 14; J: TRBJ2-5; CDR3: CASSVGGRRETQYF; DNA: TGTGCCAGCAGTGTTGGCGGGAGAAGGGAGACCCAGTACTTC
V: TRBV11-2; D: NA; size: NA; length: 12; J: TRBJ1-1; CDR3: CASSRSGTEAFF; DNA: TGTGCCAGCAGCCGCAGTGGCACTGAAGCTTTCTTT
V: TRBV2; D: NA; size: NA; length: 13; J: TRBJ2-5; CDR3: CASNQGLEETQYF; DNA: TGTGCCAGCAATCAGGGTCTGGAAGAGACCCAGTACTTC
V: TRBV6-4; D: TRBD1; size: NA; length: 15; J: TRBJ1-2; CDR3: CASIELRDRNYGYTF; DNA: TGTGCCAGCATTGAGCTCCGGGACAGGAACTATGGCTACACCTTC
V: TRBV7-8; D: NA; size: NA; length: 14; J: TRBJ1-3; CDR3: CASSTRETGNTIYF; DNA: TGTGCCAGCAGCACTCGGGAGACTGGAAACACCATATATTTT
V: TRBV19; D: NA; size: NA; length: 15; J: TRBJ2-3; CDR3: CASSISGPSTDTQYF; DNA: TGTGCCAGTAGTATAAGTGGACCTAGCACAGATACGCAGTATTTT
V: TRBV19; D: TRBD1; size: NA; length: 14; J: TRBJ1-5; CDR3: CASSPRTGHQPQHF; DNA: TGTGCCAGTAGTCCTCGGACAGGGCATCAGCCCCAGCATTTT
V: TRBV20-1; D: NA; size: NA; length: 10; J: TRBJ1-2; CDR3: CSVETYGYTF; DNA: TGCAGTGTGGAAACCTATGGCTACACCTTC
V: TRBV20-1; D: NA; size: NA; length: 12; J: TRBJ1-1; CDR3: CSASVQNTEAFF; DNA: TGCAGTGCTAGTGTACAGAACACTGAAGCTTTCTTT
V: TRBV20-1; D: NA; size: NA; length: 14; J: TRBJ1-4; CDR3: CSAGHRDGGGKLFF; DNA: TGCAGTGCTGGACACCGGGACGGTGGTGGAAAACTGTTTTTT
V: TRBV29-1; D: NA; size: few; length: 14; J: TRBJ2-1; CDR3: CSVEPQGAYNEQFF; DNA: TGCAGCGTTGAACCACAGGGAGCCTACAATGAGCAGTTCTTC
V: TRBV4-1; D: TRBD1; size: NA; length: 15; J: TRBJ1-2; CDR3: CASRPTGTGTAGYTF; DNA: TGCGCCAGCAGACCGACCGGGACAGGGACGGCTGGCTACACCTTC
V: TRBV6-1; D: NA; size: few; length: 15; J: TRBJ1-6; CDR3: CASTRGDTHNSPLHF; DNA: TGTGCCAGCACAAGGGGGGACACCCATAATTCACCCCTCCACTTT
V: TRBV6-1; D: NA; size: NA; length: 13; J: TRBJ2-4; CDR3: CASSNGPGNIQYF; DNA: TGTGCCAGCAGTAACGGTCCTGGAAACATTCAGTACTTC
V: TRBV20-1; D: TRBD2; size: few; length: 13; J: TRBJ2-1; CDR3: CSAFGRAYNEQFF; DNA: TGCAGTGCTTTCGGGAGGGCCTACAATGAGCAGTTCTTC
V: TRBV11-2; D: TRBD1; size: once; length: 14; J: TRBJ2-7; CDR3: CASSPDRSSYEQYF; DNA: TGTGCCAGCAGCCCGGACAGGAGCTCCTACGAGCAGTACTTC
V: TRBV6-2/TRBV6-3; D: NA; size: NA; length: 12; J: TRBJ2-7; CDR3: CASSYTFYEQYF; DNA: TGTGCCAGCAGTTACACATTTTACGAGCAGTACTTC
V: TRBV6-5; D: TRBD2; size: few; length: 17; J: TRBJ2-5; CDR3: CASSSIPGLAGRETQYF; DNA: TGTGCCAGCAGTTCTATACCGGGACTAGCGGGGAGAGAGACCCAGTACTTC
V: TRBV28; D: NA; size: NA; length: 13; J: TRBJ1-5; CDR3: CASTMTSNQPQHF; DNA: TGTGCCAGCACCATGACAAGCAATCAGCCCCAGCATTTT
V: TRBV2; D: TRBD1; size: NA; length: 12; J: TRBJ2-7; CDR3: CASSRGQSEQYF; DNA: TGTGCCAGCAGCCGGGGACAGAGTGAGCAGTACTTC
V: TRBV30; D: TRBD2; size: NA; length: 14; J: TRBJ2-5; CDR3: CAWSIAGGAETQYF; DNA: TGTGCCTGGAGTATAGCGGGAGGCGCCGAGACCCAGTACTTC
V: TRBV6-1; D: TRBD1; size: few; length: 13; J: TRBJ1-1; CDR3: CASSGGQGREAFF; DNA: TGTGCCAGCAGTGGCGGACAGGGACGAGAAGCTTTCTTT
V: TRBV5-4; D: NA; size: NA; length: 13; J: TRBJ1-2; CDR3: CASSLDRAYGYTF; DNA: TGTGCCAGCAGCTTGGACAGGGCGTATGGCTACACCTTC
V: TRBV28; D: TRBD1; size: NA; length: 14; J: TRBJ1-1; CDR3: CASSLTGTDTEAFF; DNA: TGTGCCAGCAGTCTGACAGGGACGGACACTGAAGCTTTCTTT
V: TRBV7-6; D: NA; size: NA; length: 15; J: TRBJ2-2; CDR3: CASSLGVGNTGELFF; DNA: TGTGCCAGCAGCTTAGGGGTGGGAAACACCGGGGAGCTGTTTTTT
V: TRBV28; D: TRBD1; size: NA; length: 12; J: TRBJ2-7; CDR3: CATNTGGSEQYF; DNA: TGTGCCACGAATACAGGGGGCTCCGAGCAGTACTTC
V: TRBV12-3/TRBV12-4; D: TRBD2; size: NA; length: 16; J: TRBJ2-1; CDR3: CASSSETSETYNEQFF; DNA: TGTGCCAGCAGTTCGGAGACTAGCGAGACCTACAATGAGCAGTTCTTC
V: TRBV12-3/TRBV12-4; D: NA; size: few; length: 16; J: TRBJ1-2; CDR3: CASSSLGTGRDYGYTF; DNA: TGTGCCAGCAGTTCCTTAGGCACAGGGAGAGACTATGGCTACACCTTC
V: TRBV6-5; D: TRBD2; size: NA; length: 12; J: TRBJ2-1; CDR3: CASSYMAGERFF; DNA: TGTGCCAGCAGTTACATGGCGGGAGAGCGGTTCTTC
V: TRBV7-8; D: NA; size: once; length: 12; J: TRBJ2-7; CDR3: CASSLSVHEQYF; DNA: TGTGCCAGCAGCTTATCTGTCCACGAGCAGTACTTC
V: TRBV19; D: NA; size: NA; length: 13; J: TRBJ2-7; CDR3: CASSVRQDYEQYF; DNA: TGTGCCAGTAGTGTCAGGCAAGACTACGAGCAGTACTTC
V: TRBV7-9; D: NA; size: NA; length: 15; J: TRBJ2-1; CDR3: CASSLGQNPHNEQFF; DNA: TGTGCCAGCAGCTTAGGACAGAATCCCCACAATGAGCAGTTCTTC
V: TRBV27; D: NA; size: NA; length: 15; J: TRBJ2-4; CDR3: CASSWDLVSKNIQYF; DNA: TGTGCCAGCAGTTGGGACCTGGTTTCCAAAAACATTCAGTACTTC
V: TRBV5-4; D: NA; size: NA; length: 14; J: TRBJ1-1; CDR3: CASSLAGINTEAFF; DNA: TGTGCCAGCAGCTTGGCAGGGATCAACACTGAAGCTTTCTTT
V: TRBV20-1; D: NA; size: NA; length: 12; J: TRBJ2-2; CDR3: CSAWGPGGELFF; DNA: TGCAGTGCATGGGGGCCGGGCGGGGAGCTGTTTTTT
V: TRBV2; D: TRBD1; size: few; length: 15; J: TRBJ2-2; CDR3: CASSKDRRNTGELFF; DNA: TGTGCCAGCAGTAAGGACAGGAGGAACACCGGGGAGCTGTTTTTT
V: TRBV6-2/TRBV6-3; D: TRBD2; size: NA; length: 17; J: TRBJ2-1; CDR3: CASRSHGPGGAYNEQFF; DNA: TGTGCCAGCAGGTCTCACGGCCCGGGAGGAGCCTACAATGAGCAGTTCTTC
V: TRBV20-1; D: TRBD1; size: NA; length: 14; J: TRBJ1-2; CDR3: CSARDQGQGRGYTF; DNA: TGCAGTGCTAGAGATCAGGGACAGGGGCGAGGCTACACCTTC
V: TRBV7-3; D: NA; size: once; length: 15; J: TRBJ2-2; CDR3: CASSLAGGNTGELFF; DNA: TGTGCCAGCAGCTTAGCCGGGGGGAACACCGGGGAGCTGTTTTTT
V: TRBV20-1; D: TRBD1; size: NA; length: 17; J: TRBJ1-6; CDR3: CSALSLDRATYNSPLHF; DNA: TGCAGTGCCTTATCCTTGGACAGGGCCACCTATAATTCACCCCTCCACTTT
V: TRBV27; D: NA; size: few; length: 15; J: TRBJ2-7; CDR3: CASSFDWTQAYEQYF; DNA: TGTGCCAGCAGTTTTGACTGGACTCAAGCCTACGAGCAGTACTTC
V: TRBV18; D: NA; size: once; length: 12; J: TRBJ1-6; CDR3: CASSPPASPLHF; DNA: TGTGCCAGCTCACCACCCGCCTCACCCCTCCACTTT
V: TRBV28; D: NA; size: NA; length: 10; J: TRBJ1-5; CDR3: CASGRQPQHF; DNA: TGTGCCAGCGGTCGTCAGCCCCAGCATTTT
V: TRBV20-1; D: NA; size: NA; length: 13; J: TRBJ2-1; CDR3: CSARRGRVDEQFF; DNA: TGCAGTGCTAGGAGGGGGAGAGTGGATGAGCAGTTCTTC
V: TRBV28; D: TRBD2; size: NA; length: 16; J: TRBJ2-2; CDR3: CASSSGLAGNTGELFF; DNA: TGTGCCAGCAGTTCGGGACTAGCGGGGAACACCGGGGAGCTGTTTTTT
V: TRBV28; D: NA; size: NA; length: 14; J: TRBJ2-7; CDR3: CASRLTGRQYEQYF; DNA: TGTGCCAGCAGACTAACCGGGAGACAGTACGAGCAGTACTTC
V: TRBV20-1; D: TRBD2; size: NA; length: 15; J: TRBJ2-2; CDR3: CSAPPSGRAGGELFF; DNA: TGCAGTGCTCCACCTAGCGGGAGGGCCGGCGGGGAGCTGTTTTTT
V: TRBV6-2/TRBV6-3; D: TRBD1; size: NA; length: 13; J: TRBJ2-4; CDR3: CASSRDRGNIQYF; DNA: TGTGCCAGCAGTCGGGACAGGGGAAACATTCAGTACTTC
V: TRBV19; D: NA; size: NA; length: 14; J: TRBJ2-7; CDR3: CASSRETGSYEQYF; DNA: TGTGCCAGTAGTAGGGAGACAGGTTCCTACGAGCAGTACTTC
V: TRBV5-4; D: NA; size: few; length: 14; J: TRBJ1-6; CDR3: CASSHPQDNSPLHF; DNA: TGTGCCAGCAGCCACCCCCAGGATAATTCACCCCTCCACTTT
V: TRBV6-1; D: NA; size: NA; length: 13; J: TRBJ1-1; CDR3: CASRTGQMFEAFF; DNA: TGTGCCAGCAGAACCGGACAGATGTTTGAAGCTTTCTTT
V: TRBV18; D: TRBD2; size: NA; length: 16; J: TRBJ2-1; CDR3: CASSPRAGRAEVEQFF; DNA: TGTGCCAGCTCACCACGGGCCGGGAGGGCCGAAGTGGAGCAGTTCTTC
V: TRBV6-1; D: NA; size: few; length: 13; J: TRBJ1-2; CDR3: CASRATGIYGYTF; DNA: TGTGCCAGCAGGGCTACAGGCATCTATGGCTACACCTTC
V: TRBV2; D: NA; size: NA; length: 14; J: TRBJ2-5; CDR3: CASSEEQLQETQYF; DNA: TGTGCCAGCAGTGAAGAACAGCTCCAAGAGACCCAGTACTTC
V: TRBV28; D: NA; size: NA; length: 15; J: TRBJ1-5; CDR3: CASKRGSVFNQPQHF; DNA: TGTGCCAGCAAGAGGGGATCGGTGTTCAATCAGCCCCAGCATTTT
V: TRBV20-1; D: NA; size: NA; length: 16; J: TRBJ1-2; CDR3: CSASQSTGTTNYGYTF; DNA: TGCAGTGCTAGCCAGTCAACCGGGACAACTAACTATGGCTACACCTTC
V: TRBV21-1; D: NA; size: NA; length: 15; J: TRBJ1-1; CDR3: CASSKALLMNTEAFF; DNA: TGTGCCAGCAGCAAAGCGCTTTTGATGAACACTGAAGCTTTCTTT
V: TRBV20-1; D: NA; size: few; length: 13; J: TRBJ2-3; CDR3: CSAITPTTDTQYF; DNA: TGCAGTGCAATTACCCCTACCACAGATACGCAGTATTTT
V: TRBV6-1; D: NA; size: NA; length: 13; J: TRBJ2-4; CDR3: CASTPRTKNIQYF; DNA: TGTGCCAGCACCCCTAGAACCAAAAACATTCAGTACTTC